Listed here are 10 T cell receptor beta chains from one sample, sequenced in a study of early T cells in non-severe SARS-CoV-2 infection. TCRdb reprocessed the 5' RACE reads via MiXCR and lists one record per CDR3 protein. The table lists almost 65,000 distinct CDR3 sequences, around 4.9% of them singletons. Material: whole blood. The receptors here all came from an adult who was a healthcare worker with PCR-confirmed SARS-CoV-2 infection or an uninfected control (not recorded which).

This clonotype was observed many times. V and J are TRBV5-1 and TRBJ2-1; either TRBD1 or TRBD2 may supply D (6 bases each). Germline CDR1 is SGHRS and CDR2 is YFSETQ. The CDR3 has 16 amino acids. The V gene lost 1 base and the J gene lost 6 bases, with 17 bases spanning the gap. The CDR3 here is CASSLSGTTGANEQFF. CDR3 nucleotide sequence: TGCGCCAGCAGCTTGTCCGGGACCACGGGGGCCAATGAGCAGTTCTTC.

This clonotype was counted at least ten times. This chain uses TRBV7-2 with TRBJ2-3, with 9 bases identical to TRBD1. The V gene's germline CDR1 is SGHTA and CDR2 FQGNSA. Losses at the gene ends were 2 bases for V and 11 bases for J; bases not matched to a gene: 8. This CDR3 comprises 14 residues. The CDR3 loop is CASSLMGQGTRQYF. In nucleotides, the CDR3 is TGTGCCAGCAGCTTAATGGGACAGGGCACACGGCAGTATTTT.

In this sample, this clonotype turned up many times. The rearrangement joins TRBV5-1 to TRBJ1-4; 9 bases match TRBD1. The CDR3 covers 16 residues. From germline, CDR1 is SGHRS and CDR2 YFSETQ. Trimming cost V 2 bases and J 6 bases; bases outside gene matches: 8. The CDR3 spells CASSFGQGKVDEKLFF. The CDR3 nucleotides read TGCGCCAGCAGCTTCGGACAGGGGAAGGTGGATGAAAAACTGTTTTTT.

This clonotype has a count of ten or more. The chain couples TRBV6-6 to TRBJ2-3; D is ambiguous. The CDR3 is 14 amino acids. The germline CDR1 and CDR2 sequences are MNHNY and SVGAGI (reference sequence). V gave up 6 bases and J gave up 0 bases, with 10 bases separating them. The CDR3 region has the DNA TGTGCCAGCAGGGCGGAGAGGAGCACAGATACGCAGTATTTT. Amino acids: CASRAERSTDTQYF.

This clonotype occurred a few times. The CDR3 loop reads CASSELTSGTDTQYF. The CDR3 bases are TGTGCCAGCAGTGAGCTGACTAGCGGCACAGATACGCAGTATTTT. The genes are TRBV2 and TRBJ2-3; 8 bases line up with TRBD2. There are 15 residues in the CDR3. The germline CDR1 and CDR2 sequences are SNHLY and FYNNEI. V shed 3 bases, J shed 1 base, and the junction held 3 bases outside the gene matches.

Details on this clonotype: Being one base from a much bigger clone, this may be a read error. The V gene is TRBV6-2 or TRBV6-3, the J gene TRBJ2-2; D gene unclear. Germline lookup yields CDR1 MNHEY and CDR2 SVGEGT. CDR3 length: 14 residues. In nucleotides, the CDR3 is TGTGCCAGCAGTCACTCGACTCCCACCGGGGAGCTGTTTTTT. It specifies CASSHSTPTGELFF.

This clonotype was picked up many times. This chain joins TRBV4-2 and TRBJ2-3; TRBD2 might be the D (6 bases). Germline V gene sequence: CDR1 LGHNA, CDR2 YNFKEQ. Trimming cost V 1 base and J 0 bases, with 11 bases left between them. There are 16 residues in the CDR3. CDR3 in amino acids: CASSQADYPSTDTQYF. CDR3 bases: TGTGCCAGCAGCCAAGCGGACTACCCTAGCACAGATACGCAGTATTTT.

This clonotype was counted many times. The CDR3, as DNA: TGTGCCAGCAGCTCTCCGGGACTCGAGTATGAGCAGTTCTTC. It encodes CASSSPGLEYEQFF. The V and J genes are TRBV9 and TRBJ2-1, with D possibly matching TRBD2 (6 bases). The V gene's germline CDR1 is SGDLS and CDR2 YYNGEE. The length of the CDR3 is 14 residues. V lost 4 bases, J lost 8 bases, and 16 bases lay in between.

In this sample, this clonotype turned up a few times. The chain joins TRBV7-8 to TRBJ1-3; no reliable D call. Trimming removed 4 bases from V and 0 bases from J, with 19 bases in between. The CDR3 spans 18 residues. The germline gives CDR1 SGHVS, CDR2 FQNEAQ. The CDR3 coding sequence is TGTGCCAGCAGCTCCACGTGGCAGGAATTAAGCTCTGGAAACACCATATATTTT. This encodes CASSSTWQELSSGNTIYF.

In this sample, this clonotype turned up a few times. The chain carries TRBV6-2 or TRBV6-3 and TRBJ1-1; TRBD1 aligns across 8 bases. The CDR3 contains 14 residues. V gave up 5 bases and J gave up 3 bases; unmatched junction bases: 5. Germline CDR1 is MNHEY and CDR2 is SVGEGT. CDR3 amino acids: CASSDRGRDTEAFF. In DNA form, the CDR3 reads TGTGCCAGCAGTGACAGGGGCAGGGACACTGAAGCTTTCTTT.